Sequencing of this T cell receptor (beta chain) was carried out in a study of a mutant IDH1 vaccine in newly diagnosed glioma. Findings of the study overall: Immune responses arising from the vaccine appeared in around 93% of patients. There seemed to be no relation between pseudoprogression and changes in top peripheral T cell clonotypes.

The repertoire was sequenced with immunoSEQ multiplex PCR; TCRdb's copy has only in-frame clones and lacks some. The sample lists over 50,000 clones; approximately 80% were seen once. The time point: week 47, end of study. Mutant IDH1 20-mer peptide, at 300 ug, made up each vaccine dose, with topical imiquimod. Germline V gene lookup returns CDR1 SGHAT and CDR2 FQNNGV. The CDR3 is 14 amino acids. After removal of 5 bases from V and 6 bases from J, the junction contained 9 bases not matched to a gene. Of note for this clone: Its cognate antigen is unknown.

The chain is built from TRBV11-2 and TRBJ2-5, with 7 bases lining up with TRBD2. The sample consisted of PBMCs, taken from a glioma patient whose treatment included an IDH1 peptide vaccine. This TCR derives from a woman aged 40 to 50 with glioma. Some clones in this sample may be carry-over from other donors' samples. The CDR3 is CASSGQRGRQTQYF. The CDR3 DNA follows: TGTGCCAGCAGCGGTCAGCGGGGCCGTCAGACCCAGTACTTC.